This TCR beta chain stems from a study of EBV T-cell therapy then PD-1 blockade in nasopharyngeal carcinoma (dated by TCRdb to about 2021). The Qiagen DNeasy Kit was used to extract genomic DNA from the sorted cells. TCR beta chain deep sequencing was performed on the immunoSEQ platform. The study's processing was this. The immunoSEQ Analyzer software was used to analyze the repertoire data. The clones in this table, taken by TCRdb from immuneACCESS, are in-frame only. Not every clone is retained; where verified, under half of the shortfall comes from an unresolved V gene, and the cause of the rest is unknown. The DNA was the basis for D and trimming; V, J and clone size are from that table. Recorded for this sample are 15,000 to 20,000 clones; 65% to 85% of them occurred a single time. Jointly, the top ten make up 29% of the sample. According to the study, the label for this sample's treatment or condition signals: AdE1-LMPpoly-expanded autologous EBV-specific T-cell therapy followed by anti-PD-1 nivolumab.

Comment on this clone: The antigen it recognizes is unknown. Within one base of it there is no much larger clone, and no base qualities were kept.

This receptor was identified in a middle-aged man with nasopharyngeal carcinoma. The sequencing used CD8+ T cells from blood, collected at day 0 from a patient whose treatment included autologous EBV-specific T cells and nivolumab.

The encoded CDR3 is CSVEDSGFEQYF. DNA sequence: TGCAGCGTTGAAGACAGTGGGTTCGAGCAGTACTTC. The V and J segments used are TRBV29-1 and TRBJ2-7; no D segment can be confidently identified. The trim is 0 bases for V and 6 bases for J, with a gap of 9 bases between the germline ends. The germline V gene yields SQVTM for CDR1 and ANQGSEA for CDR2. The CDR3 runs 12 residues from the cysteine to the phenylalanine. Only CDR3 DNA remains: 36 bases, in frame from the first base.